This T cell receptor beta chain comes out of a study of CXCR3-negative and CXCR3-positive naive CD8 T cells. UMI labels and 5' RACE were used to prepare the TRB cDNA libraries. TCRdb reprocessed the 5' RACE reads; each CDR3 protein has one entry and no DNA is given. The table lists about 50,000 distinct CDR3 sequences. With respect to this clonotype: Antigen unknown.

Germline CDR1 SGHTA, CDR2 FQGNSA. This CDR3 is built from 15 residues. Regarding the study as a whole: In CXCR3-positive naive cells, the TRB CDR3s were more hydrophobic than in CXCR3-negative naive cells.

The gene calls are TRBV7-2 and TRBJ2-7; TCRdb indicates TRBD1, and absent DNA this call remains unverified. Sequences were obtained from naive CXCR3+ CD8+ T cells from blood. Subset reported: CD45RO-CCR7+CD27+CD95- naive CD8+ T cells expressing CXCR3 (TNR3+). The clonotype was recovered from a human donor in good health. Some clones in this sample may be carry-over from other donors' samples. CDR3 region: CASGEGTGPSYEQYF.